In this sample, the clone carrying this T cell receptor (beta chain) turned up a few times. Antigen unknown. The data are from a study of beta chain features in type 1 diabetes. Study results and limitations: TCRB CDR3s from Type 1 diabetes patients were moderately but significantly shorter in all four CD4+ subsets.

Via CD45RO/CCR7/CD25/CD127/CD95/CD27, cells of the CD4+ naive, central memory, regulatory and stem cell-like memory subsets were sorted. All of the sorted populations showed purity greater than 98%. The entirety of the isolated RNA underwent reverse transcription, so expressed TCRB transcripts were sequenced. The repertoire was sequenced with immunoSEQ multiplex PCR; TCRdb's copy has only in-frame clones and lacks some. Of a few hundred thousand clones listed, approximately 12% are singletons. The sequenced sample consisted of naive CD4+ T cells from blood. The TCR sequence derives from a woman between 18 and 30 years old with type 1 diabetes.

In DNA, the CDR3 is TGCAGCGTTGAAGCGGCCGACATTGGCTACACCTTC. Residues: CSVEAADIGYTF. The chain joins TRBV29-1 to TRBJ1-2; unclear D gene. The CDR3 extends over 12 amino acids. V was shortened by 1 base and J by 7 bases, with 10 bases between the two germline ends. Germline lookup yields CDR1 SQVTM and CDR2 ANQGSEA.